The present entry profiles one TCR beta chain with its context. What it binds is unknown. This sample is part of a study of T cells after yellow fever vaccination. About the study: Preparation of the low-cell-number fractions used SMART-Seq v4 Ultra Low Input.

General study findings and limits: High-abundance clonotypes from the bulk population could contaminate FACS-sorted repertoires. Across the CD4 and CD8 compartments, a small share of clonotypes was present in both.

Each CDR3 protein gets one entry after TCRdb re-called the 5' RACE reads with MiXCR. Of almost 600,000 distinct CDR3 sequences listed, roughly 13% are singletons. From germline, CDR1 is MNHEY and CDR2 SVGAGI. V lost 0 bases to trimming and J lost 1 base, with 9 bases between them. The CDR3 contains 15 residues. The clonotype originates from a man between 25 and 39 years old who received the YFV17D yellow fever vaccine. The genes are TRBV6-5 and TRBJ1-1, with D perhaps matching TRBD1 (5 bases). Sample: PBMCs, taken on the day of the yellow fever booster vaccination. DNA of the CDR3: TGTGCCAGCAGTTACTCACCCCAGGGGAACACTGAAGCTTTCTTT. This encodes CASSYSPQGNTEAFF.